This is a list of T cell receptor beta chains from one sample in a study of CD8+ T cells in alopecia areata. The data were produced by immunoSEQ multiplex PCR, yet TCRdb's version contains in-frame clones alone and is incomplete. The sample consists of around 300,000 clones, about 60% of them appearing once. Here the sequenced sample was CD4+ T cells sorted from blood, taken around week 53, from a patient treated with tofacitinib. The receptors derive from a human donor with alopecia areata. CDR3s include the opening cysteine and the closing phenylalanine or tryptophan. D genes are given only for firm matches. Some rows have no size entry. The others give once, few or many, or a class for an expanded clone.

len	v_gene	j_gene	abundance	d_gene	CDR3nt	CDR3aa
14	TRBV6-1	TRBJ1-2	NA	TRBD1	TGTGCCAGCAGTCGCCGGGACAGGTGGGATGGCTACACCTTC	CASSRRDRWDGYTF
13	TRBV7-9	TRBJ2-5	NA	NA	TGTGCCAGCAGCTTAAGTCTCCAAGAGACCCAGTACTTC	CASSLSLQETQYF
12	TRBV29-1	TRBJ2-1	NA	NA	TGCAGCGTATACAGGAGATACAATGAGCAGTTCTTC	CSVYRRYNEQFF
13	TRBV5-1	TRBJ2-2	NA	NA	TGCGCCACCCCGGGGGTGAGCACCGGGGAGCTGTTTTTT	CATPGVSTGELFF
13	TRBV11-3	TRBJ2-2	NA	NA	TGTGCCAGCAGCTTAGATTGGGACGGGGAGCTGTTTTTT	CASSLDWDGELFF
15	TRBV30	TRBJ2-1	NA	NA	TGTGCCTGGAGTGTACAGTCATCGTCGTACAATGAGCAGTTCTTC	CAWSVQSSSYNEQFF
13	TRBV6-5	TRBJ1-2	NA	TRBD1	TGTGCCAGCAGAAGGGACAGTAACTATGGCTACACCTTC	CASRRDSNYGYTF
14	TRBV7-2	TRBJ2-7	once	NA	TGTGCCAGCAGCTTAGTGGGCTGGGGCCACGAGCAGTACTTC	CASSLVGWGHEQYF
13	TRBV29-1	TRBJ2-7	NA	NA	TGCAGCGCTCGACCGGTCACGCTCTACGAGCAGTACTTC	CSARPVTLYEQYF
17	TRBV2	TRBJ2-4	NA	TRBD2	TGTGCCAGCAGTAGGCTAGCGGGGGAACTAGCCAAAAACATTCAGTACTTC	CASSRLAGELAKNIQYF
15	TRBV7-8	TRBJ2-5	NA	TRBD1	TGTGCCAGCAGCTCGACAGGGGACGTCCAAGAGACCCAGTACTTC	CASSSTGDVQETQYF
15	TRBV9	TRBJ2-5	NA	NA	TGTGCCAGCAGCGTACGAGCGGCCTTTCAAGAGACCCAGTACTTC	CASSVRAAFQETQYF
17	TRBV7-3	TRBJ2-3	many	TRBD1	TGTGCCAGCAGCCCAGGCTTCTCCGGGACAGGGCCCTTCGCGCAGTATTTT	CASSPGFSGTGPFAQYF
16	TRBV6-6	TRBJ1-1	NA	NA	TGTGCCAGCAGTCAAACCCCACGTGGGGGAGACTCTGAAGCTTTCTTT	CASSQTPRGGDSEAFF
14	TRBV30	TRBJ1-1	NA	NA	TGTGCCTGGGACCTGCTTGGGGGCAGCACTGAAGCTTTCTTT	CAWDLLGGSTEAFF
14	TRBV12-5	TRBJ1-2	NA	TRBD1	TGTGCTAGTGGGCCTCTTCAGGGGGCCTATGGCTACACCTTC	CASGPLQGAYGYTF
12	TRBV30	TRBJ1-4	few	TRBD1	TGTGCCTGGAAGGGGACAGCGGAAAAACTGTTTTTT	CAWKGTAEKLFF
13	TRBV12-5	TRBJ2-2	NA	NA	TGTGCTGGCAGGCAGGGTTATACCGGGGAGCTGTTTTTT	CAGRQGYTGELFF
15	TRBV6-5	TRBJ2-5	NA	TRBD1	TGTGCCAGCAGTTACTCCGGACAGGGTACAGAGACCCAGTACTTC	CASSYSGQGTETQYF
15	TRBV2	TRBJ2-4	few	NA	TGTGCCAGCAGTGCGTATCAACGGGCCAAAAACATTCAGTACTTC	CASSAYQRAKNIQYF
15	TRBV30	TRBJ1-4	NA	NA	TGTGCCTGGAGTCCCTCGTTAGGAGCTAATGAAAAACTGTTTTTT	CAWSPSLGANEKLFF
15	TRBV25-1	TRBJ1-2	NA	TRBD1	TGTGCCAGCAGTGAGGCAGGGGGAATATTCTATGGCTACACCTTC	CASSEAGGIFYGYTF
14	TRBV4-1	TRBJ1-6	few	NA	TGCGCCAGCAACCGGGACGGACTAAATTCACCCCTCCACTTT	CASNRDGLNSPLHF
16	TRBV11-1	TRBJ2-1	NA	TRBD2	TGTGCCAGCAGCTTAGAAGCAGCGGGGAGGTACAATGAGCAGTTCTTC	CASSLEAAGRYNEQFF
14	TRBV7-9	TRBJ1-3	NA	NA	TGTGCCATCTTACAGGGAGACTCTGGAAACACCATATATTTT	CAILQGDSGNTIYF
16	TRBV7-7	TRBJ2-5	NA	TRBD1	TGTGCTAGCAGCCCGCGGGACAGGGGTTTCCAAGAGACCCAGTACTTC	CASSPRDRGFQETQYF
12	TRBV29-1	TRBJ2-5	NA	NA	TGCAGCGTTGAGGGACCAGGGGAGACCCAGTACTTC	CSVEGPGETQYF